These 30 T cell receptor beta chains were sequenced from one sample in a study of beta chain features in type 1 diabetes. Expressed TCRB transcripts were sequenced because the entire RNA isolate underwent reverse transcription. Here immunoSEQ multiplex PCR was the method, and the copy in TCRdb shows in-frame clones only, minus some. The data show almost 350,000 clones, around 7.6% seen once. Specimen: central memory CD4+ T cells from blood. These receptors were collected from a woman in her late teens or twenties in good health.

The table lists this clone with a few counts. The J gene is TRBJ2-7, the V gene TRBV25-1; TRBD2 aligns across 7 bases. This CDR3 comprises 13 residues. Germline V CDR1 and CDR2: MGHDK, SYGVNS. The V and J ends lost 10 bases and 7 bases, in that order; junction bases with no gene match: 13. This CDR3 is CATQTSPLGEQYF. The DNA of the CDR3 is TGTGCCACCCAGACTAGCCCTTTGGGGGAGCAGTACTTC.

This clone came up a few times. The CDR3, as DNA: TGTGCCAGCAGCTTAGCGAGGGCGGGAGGGCCGGATGAGCAGTTCTTC. Its translation: CASSLARAGGPDEQFF. The V and J genes are TRBV7-9 and TRBJ2-1, with 9 bases lining up with TRBD2. Germline loops: CDR1 SEHNR, CDR2 FQNEAQ (reference sequence). This CDR3 has 16 residues. V lost 0 bases and J lost 8; bases outside the gene matches: 8.

This clone was observed a few times. The J gene is TRBJ2-2, the V gene TRBV6-1, with D possibly matching TRBD1 (6 bases). The germline V and J ends were trimmed by 7 bases and 6 bases, with 12 bases remaining between them. This CDR3 contains 13 residues. CDR1 MNHNS and CDR2 SASEGT come from the germline V gene. The chain's CDR3 is CASKSGVSGELFF. The CDR3 bases are TGTGCCAGCAAGTCAGGGGTTTCCGGGGAGCTGTTTTTT.

This clone has only a few counts. The chain couples TRBV7-2 to TRBJ2-1, with 7 bases lining up with TRBD2. V shed 1 base, J shed 7 bases, and the junction held 7 bases outside the gene matches. The CDR3 contains 15 residues. Per the germline V gene, CDR1 is SGHTA and CDR2 is FQGNSA. The CDR3 reads CASSLVASGVNEQFF. Written as DNA, the CDR3 is TGTGCCAGCAGCTTAGTCGCTAGCGGTGTTAATGAGCAGTTCTTC.

This clone was seen a few times. The chain recombines TRBV7-3 with TRBJ2-5, with D uncertain. The CDR3 spans 17 residues. Trimming cost V 2 bases and J 3 bases, with 19 bases left between them. The germline V gene has CDR1 SGHTA and CDR2 FQGTGA. The CDR3 region is CASSLAKTWGTKETQYF. The CDR3 bases are TGTGCCAGCAGCTTAGCGAAAACCTGGGGAACAAAAGAGACCCAGTACTTC.

The J gene is TRBJ2-5, the V gene TRBV9, with 8 nucleotides matching TRBD2. The J call is in doubt because the DNA end fits TRBJ2-7 better. This CDR3 spans 17 amino acids. The germline V gene has CDR1 SGDLS and CDR2 YYNGEE. Here the CDR3 DNA reads TGTGCCAGCAGCGCTTCAAAAGCGGGAGCGGCATCCTACGAGCAGTACTTC. Protein product: CASSASKAGAASYEQYF.

The chain links TRBV4-3 to TRBJ2-2; D unclear. Germline V CDR1 and CDR2: LGHNA, YSLEER. This CDR3 is built from 16 residues. Deletions cut 0 bases from V and 5 bases from J, with 13 bases between. This CDR3 is CASSQEATRGTGELFF. CDR3 coding DNA: TGCGCCAGCAGCCAAGAGGCTACCCGTGGGACCGGGGAGCTGTTTTTT.

The chain is built from TRBV2 and TRBJ1-2; the D is unclear. This CDR3 comprises 13 residues. The germline CDR1 and CDR2 sequences are SNHLY and FYNNEI. V was cut by 6 bases and J by 8 bases, with 16 bases left in between. CDR3 region: CASRSRKTEGYTF. CDR3 DNA sequence: TGTGCCAGCAGAAGCAGAAAGACTGAGGGCTACACCTTC.

On this clone: The sample has other DNA sequences that encode this CDR3 too. V usage is TRBV18 and J usage is TRBJ1-1, with 7 nucleotides matching TRBD1. V lost 2 bases, J lost 5 bases, and 2 bases stayed unmatched. The CDR3 totals 13 residues. Germline V gives CDR1 KGHSH, CDR2 LQKENI. In DNA form, the CDR3 reads TGTGCCAGCTCACCAACAGGGGAGACTGAAGCTTTCTTT. Its translation: CASSPTGETEAFF.

The rearrangement uses TRBV11-3 and TRBJ2-3; 8 bases match TRBD2. The germline V gene encodes CDR1 SGHNT and CDR2 YENEEA. Trimming cost V 5 bases and J 6 bases; bases outside gene matches: 4. CDR3 length: 13 amino acids. The CDR3 loop is CASSKGLVDTQYF. DNA of the CDR3: TGTGCCAGCAGCAAGGGACTAGTGGATACGCAGTATTTT.

The V and J genes are TRBV5-1 and TRBJ2-7; 9 positions match TRBD2. The CDR3 has 15 amino acids. V was pared by 1 base and J by 1 base, with 3 bases of the junction left unmatched. Per the germline V gene, CDR1 is SGHRS and CDR2 is YFSETQ. This CDR3 is CASSLRLAGSYEQYF. CDR3 bases: TGCGCCAGCAGCTTGCGTCTAGCGGGATCCTACGAGCAGTACTTC.

This clone showed up just a few times. This sequence joins TRBV11-3 and TRBJ2-3; D gene unclear. Trimming stripped 9 bases from V and 4 bases from J, with 14 bases between. The CDR3 spans 13 residues. Germline CDR1 is SGHNT and CDR2 is YENEEA. CDR3 residues: CASSLGIADTQYF. CDR3 in DNA: TGTGCCAGTTCTCTGGGAATCGCAGATACGCAGTATTTT.

The chain joins TRBV4-2 to TRBJ2-2; D call uncertain. The CDR3 contains 17 residues. Germline V gives CDR1 LGHNA, CDR2 YNFKEQ. Trimming removed 1 base from V and 0 bases from J, with 12 bases in between. CDR3 nucleotide sequence: TGTGCCAGCAGCCAAGCCCCACAGAGCGCGAACACCGGGGAGCTGTTTTTT. Translation gives CASSQAPQSANTGELFF.

This chain connects TRBV12-5 to TRBJ2-7; no clear D. Trimming cost V 6 bases and J 0 bases, with 3 bases left between them. Germline values: CDR1 LGHNT, CDR2 FRNRAP. This CDR3 is 11 amino acids long. This CDR3 reads CASGPSYEQYF. CDR3 DNA: TGTGCTAGTGGGCCCTCCTACGAGCAGTACTTC.

Worth noting for this clone: Different DNA sequences within this sample yield the same CDR3. This chain connects TRBV5-4 to TRBJ2-2; D is uncertain. CDR3 length: 12 residues. V was trimmed by 2 bases and J by 3 bases, leaving 2 bases between them. CDR1 is SGHNT and CDR2 is YYREEE in the germline V gene (reference sequence). The CDR3 spells CASSFDTGELFF. The DNA for the CDR3 is TGTGCCAGCAGCTTCGACACCGGGGAGCTGTTTTTT.

V usage is TRBV2 and J usage is TRBJ1-5, with D hard to call. With 8 bases removed from V and 0 bases from J, the gap between germline ends came to 14 bases. The CDR3 contains 15 residues. Germline values: CDR1 SNHLY, CDR2 FYNNEI. The CDR3 nucleotides are TGTGCCAGCCAGCAGGAGTCAAATAGCAATCAGCCCCAGCATTTT. Protein product: CASQQESNSNQPQHF. Filled out from reference TRBV2 and TRBJ1-5, the complete variable domain reads EPEVTQTPSHQVTQMGQEVILRCVPISNHLYFYWYRQILGQKVEFLVSFYNNEISEKSEIFDDQFSVERPDGSNFTLKIRSTKLEDSAMYFCASQQESNSNQPQHFGDGTRLSIL.

This clone appeared many times. The chain carries TRBV10-3 and TRBJ2-3; the match to TRBD2 covers 10 bases. CDR1 ENHRY and CDR2 SYGVKD come from the germline V gene. The trim removed 6 bases at V and 2 bases at J, leaving 5 bases unmatched. This CDR3 contains 15 residues. The CDR3, as DNA: TGTGCCATCAGCCTAGCGGGAGCCATCACAGATACGCAGTATTTT. Protein sequence: CAISLAGAITDTQYF.

The chain carries TRBV7-2 and TRBJ2-2; 9 bases fit TRBD2. The CDR3 extends over 14 amino acids. The germline CDR1 and CDR2 sequences are SGHTA and FQGNSA. The ends lost 6 bases at V and 4 bases at J; junction bases unmatched: 3. The CDR3 DNA is TGTGCCAGCAGTCTTAGCGGGAGCACCGGGGAGCTGTTTTTT. Its translation: CASSLSGSTGELFF.

This clone has only a few counts. The gene calls are TRBV4-2 and TRBJ2-1, with 8 nucleotides matching TRBD2. The CDR3 spans 17 residues. Looked up from germline, CDR1 is LGHNA and CDR2 is YNFKEQ. Losses at the gene ends were 4 bases for V and 3 bases for J; bases not matched to a gene: 11. CDR3 protein: CASSLRVEREFYNEQFF. CDR3 in DNA: TGTGCCAGCAGCCTCCGGGTGGAGCGGGAGTTCTACAATGAGCAGTTCTTC.

This clone was recorded a few times. The chain joins TRBV6-5 to TRBJ2-7; tentatively, D is TRBD2 (7 bases). The CDR3 consists of 14 residues. V lost 4 bases and J lost 5, with 15 bases in between. Germline CDR1 and CDR2: MNHEY and SVGAGI. Here the CDR3 reads CASSLRGLGNEQYF. DNA of the CDR3: TGTGCCAGCAGTTTGCGGGGGCTCGGGAACGAGCAGTACTTC.

V and J are TRBV7-9 and TRBJ2-5; D may be TRBD1 (6 bases). V was shortened by 5 bases and J by 1 base, with 11 bases between the two germline ends. There are 14 residues in the CDR3. CDR1 is SEHNR and CDR2 is FQNEAQ in the germline V gene (reference sequence). The CDR3: CASSQRTVQETQYF. DNA of the CDR3: TGTGCCAGCAGCCAGCGGACAGTCCAAGAGACCCAGTACTTC.

This clone was counted between two and nine times. The rearrangement uses TRBV7-9 and TRBJ2-3; D remains unclear. Trimming took 5 bases from V and 1 from J, leaving 13 bases between them. The CDR3 has 15 residues. Germline CDR1 reads SEHNR; CDR2 reads FQNEAQ (reference sequence). The CDR3 DNA follows: TGTGCCAGCAGCAATTACAATTTCGGCACAGATACGCAGTATTTT. Its translation is CASSNYNFGTDTQYF.

This clone came up many times. The chain uses TRBV6-1 and TRBJ2-7, with 8 bases aligning to TRBD1. The CDR3 covers 12 residues. CDR1 MNHNS and CDR2 SASEGT come from the germline V gene. With 7 bases clipped from V and 2 bases from J, the junction kept 1 base outside the gene matches. The DNA for the CDR3 is TGTGCCAGCACACAGGGGGCCTACGAGCAGTACTTC. The encoded protein is CASTQGAYEQYF.

This clone has only a few counts. The V gene is TRBV7-2, the J gene TRBJ1-5; 7 bases match TRBD1. V shed 1 base, J shed 9 bases, and the junction held 3 bases outside the gene matches. This CDR3 is 13 amino acids long. The germline V gene encodes CDR1 SGHTA and CDR2 FQGNSA. CDR3 sequence reads: CASSLGQGGPQHF. The CDR3 DNA follows: TGTGCCAGCAGCTTAGGACAGGGTGGGCCCCAGCATTTT.

CDR3: CASSHGGENIQYF. In DNA form, the CDR3 reads TGTGCCAGCAGCCACGGGGGAGAAAACATTCAGTACTTC. The rearrangement joins TRBV7-2 to TRBJ2-4; perhaps TRBD2 as D (6 bases). Germline V CDR1 and CDR2: SGHTA, FQGNSA. There are 13 residues in the CDR3. Trimming cost V 5 bases and J 5 bases, with 10 bases left between them.

The rearrangement uses TRBV18 and TRBJ1-2; D perhaps matches TRBD1 (5 bases). From germline, CDR1 is KGHSH and CDR2 LQKENI. The CDR3 runs to 12 residues. V lost 2 bases and J lost 4, with 5 bases in between. The CDR3 nucleotides read TGTGCCAGCTCACCAGGGACCTATGGCTACACCTTC. It is translated as CASSPGTYGYTF.

The rearrangement links TRBV2 to TRBJ2-7; 7 bases match TRBD1. This CDR3 spans 14 amino acids. CDR1 is SNHLY and CDR2 is FYNNEI in the germline V gene. V trimming: 3 bases; J trimming: 3 bases; junction bases outside the gene matches: 5. DNA of the CDR3: TGTGCCAGCAGTGAGGGGACAGTCCTCTACGAGCAGTACTTC. Translation: CASSEGTVLYEQYF.

The chain couples TRBV5-6 to TRBJ2-1; D not resolved. Germline CDR1 reads SGHDT; CDR2 reads YYEEEE. Deletions cut 9 bases from V and 4 bases from J, with 17 bases between. The CDR3 is 14 residues long. Here the CDR3 reads CATSARDLYNEQFF. In nucleotides, the CDR3 is TGTGCCACCTCAGCACGTGATTTGTACAATGAGCAGTTCTTC.

This clone appeared many times. The rearrangement uses TRBV7-8 and TRBJ2-7; D gene uncertain. Per germline, CDR1 SGHVS and CDR2 FQNEAQ. V lost 4 bases and J 6 bases, leaving 7 bases between the germline ends. This CDR3 is built from 11 residues. CDR3 in amino acids: CASSSVSEQYF. The CDR3, as DNA: TGTGCCAGCAGCTCGGTCTCCGAGCAGTACTTC. The full variable domain, its missing parts supplied by reference TRBV7-8 and TRBJ2-7, is GAGVSQSPRYKVAKRGQDVALRCDPISGHVSLFWYQQALGQGPEFLTYFQNEAQLDKSGLPSDRFFAERPEGSVSTLKIQRTQQEDSAVYLCASSSVSEQYFGPGTRLTVT.

This clone was seen a handful of times. The chain has TRBV4-2 and TRBJ2-4, with 10 bases lining up with TRBD2. V shed 0 bases, J shed 5 bases, and the junction held 7 bases outside the gene matches. This CDR3 region has 17 residues. The germline V gene encodes CDR1 LGHNA and CDR2 YNFKEQ. This CDR3 reads CASSQDASGSWENIQYF. The CDR3 nucleotides are TGTGCCAGCAGCCAAGATGCTAGCGGGAGTTGGGAAAACATTCAGTACTTC.